This TCR beta chain emerged from a study of T cell changes during pregnancy in multiple sclerosis. Clones were sequenced by immunoSEQ multiplex PCR, and TCRdb holds only the in-frame ones, with some missing. This repertoire shows some 96,000 clones, about nine tenths found once; its top ten account for 1.9%. CDR1 is LNHDA and CDR2 is SQIVND in the germline V gene (reference sequence). V lost 3 bases and J lost 10; bases outside the gene matches: 4. This CDR3 is 14 amino acids long. This chain uses TRBV19 with TRBJ2-1; 12 bases are a match to TRBD1. The specimen was peripheral blood, collected after pregnancy. This TCR was sampled from a female donor with multiple sclerosis, enrolled in a pregnancy study. This chain's CDR3 is CASSIAGTGGEQFF. The DNA for the CDR3 is TGTGCCAGTAGTATCGCCGGGACAGGGGGCGAGCAGTTCTTC.